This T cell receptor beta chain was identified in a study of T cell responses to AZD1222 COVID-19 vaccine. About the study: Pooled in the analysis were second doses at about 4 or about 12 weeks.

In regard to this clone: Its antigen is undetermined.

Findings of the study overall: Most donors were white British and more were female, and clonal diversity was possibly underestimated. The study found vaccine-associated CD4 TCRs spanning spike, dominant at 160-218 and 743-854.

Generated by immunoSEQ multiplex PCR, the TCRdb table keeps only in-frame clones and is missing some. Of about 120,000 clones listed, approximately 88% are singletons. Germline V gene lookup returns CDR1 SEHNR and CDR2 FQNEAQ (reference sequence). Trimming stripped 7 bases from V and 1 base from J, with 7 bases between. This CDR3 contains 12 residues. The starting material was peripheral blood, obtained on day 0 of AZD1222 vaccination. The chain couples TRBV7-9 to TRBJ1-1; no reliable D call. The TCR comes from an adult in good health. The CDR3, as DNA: TGTGCCAGCAACAACAGGAACACTGAAGCTTTCTTT. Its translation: CASNNRNTEAFF. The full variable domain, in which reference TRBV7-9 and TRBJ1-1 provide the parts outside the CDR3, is DTGVSQNPRHKITKRGQNVTFRCDPISEHNRLYWYRQTLGQGPEFLTYFQNEAQLEKSRLLSDRFSAERPKGSFSTLEIQRTEQGDSAMYLCASNNRNTEAFFGQGTRLTVV.